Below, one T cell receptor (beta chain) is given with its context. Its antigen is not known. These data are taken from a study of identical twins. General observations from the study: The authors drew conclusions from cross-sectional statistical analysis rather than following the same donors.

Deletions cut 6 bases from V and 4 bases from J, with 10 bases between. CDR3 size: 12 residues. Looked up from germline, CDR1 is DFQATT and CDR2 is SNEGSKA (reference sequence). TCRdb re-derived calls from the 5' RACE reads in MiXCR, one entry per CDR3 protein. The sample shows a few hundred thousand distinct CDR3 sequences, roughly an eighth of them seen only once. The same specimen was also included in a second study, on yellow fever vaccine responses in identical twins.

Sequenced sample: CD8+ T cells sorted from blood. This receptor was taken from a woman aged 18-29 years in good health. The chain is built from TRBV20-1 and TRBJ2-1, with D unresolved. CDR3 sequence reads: CSAPGPYNEQFF. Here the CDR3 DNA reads TGCAGTGCCCCCGGCCCTTACAATGAGCAGTTCTTC.